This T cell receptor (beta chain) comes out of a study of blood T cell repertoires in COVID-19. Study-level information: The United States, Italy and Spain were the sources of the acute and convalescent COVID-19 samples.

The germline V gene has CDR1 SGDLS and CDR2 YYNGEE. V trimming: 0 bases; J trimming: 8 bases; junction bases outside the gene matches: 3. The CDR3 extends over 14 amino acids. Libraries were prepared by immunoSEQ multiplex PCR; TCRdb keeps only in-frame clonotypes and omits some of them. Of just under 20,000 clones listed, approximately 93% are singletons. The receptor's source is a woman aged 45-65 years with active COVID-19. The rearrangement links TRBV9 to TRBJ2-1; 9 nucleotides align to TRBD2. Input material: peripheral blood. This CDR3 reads CASSVGLAGYEQFF. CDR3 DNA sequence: TGTGCCAGCAGCGTAGGTCTAGCGGGATATGAGCAGTTCTTC.